This T cell receptor (beta chain) was sequenced in a study of cytomegalovirus exposure and HLA in healthy donors. Across the whole study: Researchers found that around 80% of about 400 genotyped donors fell within the Caucasian-associated ancestry cluster. General study findings and limits: A later analysis linked fewer than 20,000 TCR beta sequences to HLA alleles at 0.05 false discovery rate. The authors excluded some V segments, including TRBV6-2 and TRBV6-3, as indistinguishable.

Vbeta (60) and Jbeta (13) primers were used in the PCR. Clones were sequenced by immunoSEQ multiplex PCR, and TCRdb holds only the in-frame ones, with some missing. The sample contains under 200,000 clones, around 75% of which appear only once. Turning to this clone: Its antigen is not known.

Trimming pared 4 bases from V and 5 bases from J, leaving 8 bases between. The CDR3 covers 12 residues. The germline V gene has CDR1 MNHNY and CDR2 SVGAGI (reference sequence). The V call is TRBV6-6, the J call TRBJ1-1; a possible D gene is TRBD1 (6 bases). The sequence was obtained from a female donor in good health and CMV-seronegative. Material: PBMCs. The CDR3 loop reads CASSFGQTEAFF. The CDR3 DNA sequence: TGTGCCAGCAGTTTTGGACAGACTGAAGCTTTCTTT.